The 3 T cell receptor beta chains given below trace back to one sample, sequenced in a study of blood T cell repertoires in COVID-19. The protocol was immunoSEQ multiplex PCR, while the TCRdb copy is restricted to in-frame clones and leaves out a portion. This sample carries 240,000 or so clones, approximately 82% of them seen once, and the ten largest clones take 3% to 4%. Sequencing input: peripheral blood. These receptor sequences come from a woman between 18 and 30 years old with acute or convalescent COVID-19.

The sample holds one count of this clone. The DNA for the CDR3 is TGTGCCAGCAGTTTATGGGATCAGGGCGGAACCGGGGAGCTGTTTTTT. Its protein product is CASSLWDQGGTGELFF. The chain recombines TRBV28 with TRBJ2-2, with D perhaps matching TRBD1 (5 bases). The CDR3 length is 16 residues. V lost 0 bases, J lost 5 bases, and 13 bases lay in between. CDR1 MDHEN and CDR2 SYDVKM come from the germline V gene.

This CDR3 is CASSPGWQGNTEAFF. In DNA, the CDR3 is TGTGCCAGCTCACCAGGGTGGCAGGGAAACACTGAAGCTTTCTTT. This sequence joins TRBV18 and TRBJ1-1; D may be TRBD1 (5 bases). Germline V lookup: CDR1 KGHSH, CDR2 LQKENI. Trimming stripped 2 bases from V and 2 bases from J, with 12 bases between. The CDR3 consists of 15 residues.

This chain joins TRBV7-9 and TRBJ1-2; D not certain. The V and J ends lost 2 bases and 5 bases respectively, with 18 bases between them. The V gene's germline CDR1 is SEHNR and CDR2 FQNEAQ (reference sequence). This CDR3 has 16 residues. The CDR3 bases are TGTGCCAGCAGCTTACGTGGTGAGGCCTGGAGATATGGCTACACCTTC. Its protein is CASSLRGEAWRYGYTF. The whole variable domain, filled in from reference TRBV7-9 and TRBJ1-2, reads DTGVSQNPRHKITKRGQNVTFRCDPISEHNRLYWYRQTLGQGPEFLTYFQNEAQLEKSRLLSDRFSAERPKGSFSTLEIQRTEQGDSAMYLCASSLRGEAWRYGYTFGSGTRLTVV.